Reported below is one TCR beta chain. The antigen is unknown. The beta constant-region primer was an equimolar mix of two oligonucleotides covering TRBC1 and TRBC2. Nested alpha and beta constant-region primers with the SP2 primer drove four PCR rounds on ligated cDNA. TCRdb re-derived calls from the UMI-ligation and nested PCR reads in MiXCR, one entry per CDR3 protein. The data show just over 80,000 distinct CDR3 sequences, about 8.2% seen once. The data were taken from a study of naive and memory T cell subsets. V lost 5 bases and J 5 bases, leaving 16 bases between the germline ends. Germline V gene lookup returns CDR1 MDHEN and CDR2 SYDVKM. CDR3 length: 15 amino acids. Study-level findings and limits: A few larger clonotypes appeared in naive repertoires, especially CD8, possibly memory cells re-expressing CD45RA. There was no ground truth to check naive and memory subset results.

CD4+ T cell IFNgamma after overnight CMV lysate exposure gave donor CMV status. Cells stained for CD3, CD4, CD8, CD45RA, CD27 and viability were sorted into four CD45RA/CD27 subsets. The origin of this receptor is a human donor in good health. The sample taken for sequencing was naive CD8+ T cells from blood. The chain carries TRBV28 and TRBJ2-1; D ambiguous. The CDR3 spells CASSGRLLADNEQFF. The CDR3 DNA is TGTGCCAGCAGTGGCCGTCTACTGGCAGACAATGAGCAGTTCTTC.